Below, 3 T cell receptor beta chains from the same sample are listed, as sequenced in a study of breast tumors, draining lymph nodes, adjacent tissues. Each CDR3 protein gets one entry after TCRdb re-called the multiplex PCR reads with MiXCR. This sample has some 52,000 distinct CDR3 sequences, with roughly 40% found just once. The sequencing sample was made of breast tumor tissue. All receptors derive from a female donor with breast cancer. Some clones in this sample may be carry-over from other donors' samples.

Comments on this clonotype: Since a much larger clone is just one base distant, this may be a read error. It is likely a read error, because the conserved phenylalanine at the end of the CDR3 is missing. The CDR3 sequence is CASSPPGSSEQYL. CDR3 nucleotide sequence: TGTGCCAGCAGCCCCCCAGGCTCTTCCGAGCAGTACCTC. The chain couples TRBV3-1 to TRBJ2-7; no reliable D call. Germline CDR1 and CDR2: LGHDT and YNNKEL (reference sequence). The V and J ends lost 4 bases and 6 bases respectively, with 13 bases between them. CDR3 length: 13 residues.

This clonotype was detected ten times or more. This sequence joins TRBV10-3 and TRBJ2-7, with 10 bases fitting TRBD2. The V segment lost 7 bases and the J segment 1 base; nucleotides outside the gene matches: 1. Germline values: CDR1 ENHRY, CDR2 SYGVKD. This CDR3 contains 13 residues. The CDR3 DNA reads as TGTGCCATCAAGCGGGAGGGTTCCTACGAGCAGTACTTC. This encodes CAIKREGSYEQYF.

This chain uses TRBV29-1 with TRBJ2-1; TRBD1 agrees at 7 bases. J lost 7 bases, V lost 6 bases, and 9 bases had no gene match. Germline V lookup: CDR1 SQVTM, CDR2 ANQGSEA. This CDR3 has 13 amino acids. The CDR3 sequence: CSVDRVWGNEQFF. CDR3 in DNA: TGCAGCGTAGACAGGGTTTGGGGAAATGAGCAGTTCTTC.